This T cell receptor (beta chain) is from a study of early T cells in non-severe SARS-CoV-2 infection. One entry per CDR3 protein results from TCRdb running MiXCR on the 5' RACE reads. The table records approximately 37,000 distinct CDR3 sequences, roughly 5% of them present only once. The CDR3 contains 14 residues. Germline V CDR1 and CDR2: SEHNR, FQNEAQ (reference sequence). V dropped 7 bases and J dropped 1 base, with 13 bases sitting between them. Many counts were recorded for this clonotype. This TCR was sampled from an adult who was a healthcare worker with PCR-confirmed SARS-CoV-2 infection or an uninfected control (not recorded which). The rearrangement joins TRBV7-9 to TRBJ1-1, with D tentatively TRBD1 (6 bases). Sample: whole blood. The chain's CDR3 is CASTRQAANTEAFF. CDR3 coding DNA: TGTGCCAGCACCAGACAGGCGGCGAACACTGAAGCTTTCTTT.